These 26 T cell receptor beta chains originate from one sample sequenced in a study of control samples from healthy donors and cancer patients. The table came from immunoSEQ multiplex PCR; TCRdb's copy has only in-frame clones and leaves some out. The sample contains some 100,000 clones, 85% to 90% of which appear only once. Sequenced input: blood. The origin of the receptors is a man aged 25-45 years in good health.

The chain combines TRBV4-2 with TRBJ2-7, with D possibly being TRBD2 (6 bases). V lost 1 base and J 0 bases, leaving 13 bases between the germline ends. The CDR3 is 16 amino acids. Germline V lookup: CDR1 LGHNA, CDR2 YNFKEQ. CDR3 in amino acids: CASSQVGTWSSYEQYF. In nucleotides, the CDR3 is TGTGCCAGCAGCCAAGTAGGGACTTGGAGCTCCTACGAGCAGTACTTC.

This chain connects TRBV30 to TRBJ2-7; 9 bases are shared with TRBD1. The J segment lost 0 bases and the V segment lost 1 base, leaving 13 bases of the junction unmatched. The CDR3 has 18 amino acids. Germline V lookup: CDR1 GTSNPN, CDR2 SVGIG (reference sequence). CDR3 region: CAWSERQGGRGPSYEQYF. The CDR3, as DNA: TGTGCCTGGAGTGAAAGACAGGGGGGGCGGGGGCCCTCCTACGAGCAGTACTTC. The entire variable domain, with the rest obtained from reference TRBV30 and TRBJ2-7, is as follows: SQTIHQWPATLVQPVGSPLSLECTVEGTSNPNLYWYRQAAGRGLQLLFYSVGIGQISSEVPQNLSASRPQDRQFILSSKKLLLSDSGFYLCAWSERQGGRGPSYEQYFGPGTRLTVT.

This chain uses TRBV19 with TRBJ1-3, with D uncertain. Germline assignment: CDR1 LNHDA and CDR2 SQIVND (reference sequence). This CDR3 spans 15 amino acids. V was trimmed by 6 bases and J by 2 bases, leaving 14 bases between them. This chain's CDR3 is CASRPRVTTGNTIYF. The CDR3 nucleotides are TGTGCCAGTAGGCCCCGGGTTACAACTGGAAACACCATATATTTT.

The CDR3 loop is CATSRDQIGQGAKLFF. In DNA, the CDR3 is TGTGCCACCAGCAGAGATCAAATAGGACAGGGGGCAAAACTGTTTTTT. The chain joins TRBV15 to TRBJ1-4; 11 positions match TRBD1. J gave up 10 bases and V 0 bases, and 7 bases lay outside the gene matches. This CDR3 region has 16 residues. Per germline, CDR1 LNHNV and CDR2 YYDKDF (reference sequence).

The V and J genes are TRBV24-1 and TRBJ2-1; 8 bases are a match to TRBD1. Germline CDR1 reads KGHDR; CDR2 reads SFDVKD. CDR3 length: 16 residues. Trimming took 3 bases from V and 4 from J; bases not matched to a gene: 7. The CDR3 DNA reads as TGTGCCACCAGTGATAATACAGGGGGAGCGTACAATGAGCAGTTCTTC. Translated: CATSDNTGGAYNEQFF.

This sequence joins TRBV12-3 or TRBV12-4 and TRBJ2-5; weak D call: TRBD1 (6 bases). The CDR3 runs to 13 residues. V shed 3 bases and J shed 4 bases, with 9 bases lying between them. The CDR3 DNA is TGTGCCAGCAGTTTTATGGGGGCAGAGACCCAGTACTTC. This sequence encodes CASSFMGAETQYF.

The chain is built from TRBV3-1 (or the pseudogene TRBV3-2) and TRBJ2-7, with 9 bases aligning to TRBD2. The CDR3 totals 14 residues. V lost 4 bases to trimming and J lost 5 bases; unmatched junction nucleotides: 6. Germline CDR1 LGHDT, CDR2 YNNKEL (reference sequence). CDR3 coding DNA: TGTGCCAGCAGCCCGCCTAGCGGGATGCACGAGCAGTACTTC. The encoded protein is CASSPPSGMHEQYF.

The CDR3 bases are TGTGCCAGCTCACCGGCCTACGAGCAGTACTTC. This gives the protein CASSPAYEQYF. V and J are TRBV6-5 and TRBJ2-7; D is ambiguous. V lost 8 bases and J 2 bases, leaving 7 bases between the germline ends. The V gene's germline CDR1 is MNHEY and CDR2 SVGAGI. The CDR3 is made up of 11 amino acids.

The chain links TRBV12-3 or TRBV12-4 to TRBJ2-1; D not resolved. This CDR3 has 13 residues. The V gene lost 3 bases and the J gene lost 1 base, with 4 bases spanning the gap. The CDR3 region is CASSFISYNEQFF. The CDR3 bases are TGTGCCAGCAGTTTTATTTCCTACAATGAGCAGTTCTTC.

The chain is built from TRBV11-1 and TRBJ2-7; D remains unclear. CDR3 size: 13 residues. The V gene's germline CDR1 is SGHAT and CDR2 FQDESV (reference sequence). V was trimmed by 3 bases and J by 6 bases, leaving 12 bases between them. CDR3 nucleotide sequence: TGTGCCAGCAGCTTGTCGACACCCTCCGAGCAGTACTTC. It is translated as CASSLSTPSEQYF.

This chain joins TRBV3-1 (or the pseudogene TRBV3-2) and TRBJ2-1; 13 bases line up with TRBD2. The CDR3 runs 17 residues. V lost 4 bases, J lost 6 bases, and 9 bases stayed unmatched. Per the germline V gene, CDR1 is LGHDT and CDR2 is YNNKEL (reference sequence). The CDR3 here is CASSRMTSGRIPNEQFF. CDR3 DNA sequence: TGTGCCAGCAGCCGAATGACTAGCGGGAGGATTCCCAATGAGCAGTTCTTC.

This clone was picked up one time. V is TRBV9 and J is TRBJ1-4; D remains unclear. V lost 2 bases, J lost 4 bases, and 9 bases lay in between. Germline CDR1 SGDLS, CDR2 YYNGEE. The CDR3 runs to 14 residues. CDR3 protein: CASSVGWGNEKLFF. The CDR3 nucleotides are TGTGCCAGCAGCGTTGGGTGGGGTAATGAAAAACTGTTTTTT. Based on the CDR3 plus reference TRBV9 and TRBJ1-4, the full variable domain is DSGVTQTPKHLITATGQRVTLRCSPRSGDLSVYWYQQSLDQGLQFLIQYYNGEERAKGNILERFSAQQFPDLHSELNLSSLELGDSALYFCASSVGWGNEKLFFGSGTQLSVL.

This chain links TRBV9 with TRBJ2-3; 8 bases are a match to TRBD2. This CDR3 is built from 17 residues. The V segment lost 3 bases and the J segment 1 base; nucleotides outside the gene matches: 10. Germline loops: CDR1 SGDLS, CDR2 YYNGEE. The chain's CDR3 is CASSATTSGRGTDTQYF. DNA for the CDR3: TGTGCCAGCAGCGCCACAACTAGCGGACGGGGCACAGATACGCAGTATTTT.

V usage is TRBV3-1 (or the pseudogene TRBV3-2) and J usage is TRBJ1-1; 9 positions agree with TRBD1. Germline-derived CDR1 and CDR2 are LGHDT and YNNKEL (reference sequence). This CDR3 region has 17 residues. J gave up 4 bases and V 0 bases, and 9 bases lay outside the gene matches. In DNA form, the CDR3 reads TGTGCCAGCAGCCAAGACGGGACAGGGCTTTTGGGCACTGAAGCTTTCTTT. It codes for CASSQDGTGLLGTEAFF.

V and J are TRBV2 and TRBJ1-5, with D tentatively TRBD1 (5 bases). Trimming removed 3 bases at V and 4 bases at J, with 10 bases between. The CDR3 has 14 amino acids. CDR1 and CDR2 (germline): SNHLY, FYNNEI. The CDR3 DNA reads TGTGCCAGCAGTGAGGGGGGTTGGAATCAGCCCCAGCATTTT. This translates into CASSEGGWNQPQHF.

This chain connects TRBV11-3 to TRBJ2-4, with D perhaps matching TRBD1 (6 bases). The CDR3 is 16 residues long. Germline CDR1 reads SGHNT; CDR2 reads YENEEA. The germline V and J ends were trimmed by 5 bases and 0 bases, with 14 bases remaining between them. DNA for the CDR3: TGTGCCAGCAGCCCCTGGACAGACCTAGCCAAAAACATTCAGTACTTC. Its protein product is CASSPWTDLAKNIQYF.

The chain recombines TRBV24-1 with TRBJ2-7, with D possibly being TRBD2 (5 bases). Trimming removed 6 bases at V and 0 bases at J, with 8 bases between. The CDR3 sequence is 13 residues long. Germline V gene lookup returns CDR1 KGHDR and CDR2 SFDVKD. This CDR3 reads CATSKGDSYEQYF. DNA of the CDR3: TGTGCCACCAGTAAGGGAGACTCCTACGAGCAGTACTTC.

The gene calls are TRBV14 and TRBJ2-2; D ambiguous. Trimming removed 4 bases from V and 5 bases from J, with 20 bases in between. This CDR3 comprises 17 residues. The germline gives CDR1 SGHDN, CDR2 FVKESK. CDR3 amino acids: CASSPAPVGIGTGELFF. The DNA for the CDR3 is TGTGCCAGCAGCCCAGCTCCCGTGGGTATTGGGACCGGGGAGCTGTTTTTT.

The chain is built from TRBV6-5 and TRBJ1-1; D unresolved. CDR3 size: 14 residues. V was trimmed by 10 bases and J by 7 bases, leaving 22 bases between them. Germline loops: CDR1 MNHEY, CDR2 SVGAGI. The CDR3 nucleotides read TGTGCCATACACAAAACAGCCGGTCCGTTTGAAGCTTTCTTT. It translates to CAIHKTAGPFEAFF.

CDR3 sequence reads: CASSPRQGIKYEQYF. As DNA, the CDR3 is TGTGCCAGCAGTCCCCGACAGGGGATAAAGTACGAGCAGTACTTC. The chain joins TRBV6-6 to TRBJ2-7; 8 bases align to TRBD1. V was pared by 5 bases and J by 4 bases, with 10 bases of the junction left unmatched. The CDR3 length is 15 residues. From germline, CDR1 is MNHNY and CDR2 SVGAGI (reference sequence).

The CDR3 loop reads CASGPGLAGATDTQYF. The CDR3 nucleotides read TGTGCTAGTGGTCCCGGACTAGCGGGAGCCACAGATACGCAGTATTTT. The chain uses TRBV12-5 and TRBJ2-3; 13 bases map to TRBD2. V trimming: 5 bases; J trimming: 2 bases; junction bases outside the gene matches: 4. Per the germline V gene, CDR1 is LGHNT and CDR2 is FRNRAP. The CDR3 has 16 residues.

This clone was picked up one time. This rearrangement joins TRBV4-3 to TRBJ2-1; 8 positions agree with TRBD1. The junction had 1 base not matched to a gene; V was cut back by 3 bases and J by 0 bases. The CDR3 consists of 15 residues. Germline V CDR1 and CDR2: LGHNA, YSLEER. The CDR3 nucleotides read TGCGCCAGCAGCCAGGACAGGGCCTCCTACAATGAGCAGTTCTTC. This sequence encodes CASSQDRASYNEQFF.

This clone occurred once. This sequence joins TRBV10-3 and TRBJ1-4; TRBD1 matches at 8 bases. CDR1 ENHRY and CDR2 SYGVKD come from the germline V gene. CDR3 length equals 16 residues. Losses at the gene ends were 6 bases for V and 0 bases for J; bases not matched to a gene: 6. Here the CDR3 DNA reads TGTGCCATCAGAGCGGGACAGGATACAACTAATGAAAAACTGTTTTTT. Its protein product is CAIRAGQDTTNEKLFF.

The CDR3 sequence: CASSLAESEAFF. In nucleotides, the CDR3 is TGTGCCAGCAGCTTGGCTGAGAGTGAAGCTTTCTTT. The V gene is TRBV5-5, the J gene TRBJ1-1, with D unclear. V was pared by 0 bases and J by 7 bases, with 7 bases between. This CDR3 spans 12 amino acids. CDR1 is SGHKS, CDR2 YYEKEE, per germline (reference sequence).

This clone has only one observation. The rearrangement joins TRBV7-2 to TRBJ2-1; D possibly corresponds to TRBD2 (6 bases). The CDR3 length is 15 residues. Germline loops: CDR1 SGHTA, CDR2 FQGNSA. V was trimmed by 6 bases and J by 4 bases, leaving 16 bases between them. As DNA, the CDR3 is TGTGCCAGCAGATTACCGGGAGTGTTATACAATGAGCAGTTCTTC. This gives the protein CASRLPGVLYNEQFF. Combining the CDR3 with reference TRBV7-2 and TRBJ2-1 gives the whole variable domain GAGVSQSPSNKVTEKGKDVELRCDPISGHTALYWYRQSLGQGLEFLIYFQGNSAPDKSGLPSDRFSAERTGGSVSTLTIQRTQQEDSAVYLCASRLPGVLYNEQFFGPGTRLTVL.

The CDR3 nucleotides are TGTGCCTGGAGTGCCCTAGCGGTCCTCACAGATACGCAGTATTTT. Residues: CAWSALAVLTDTQYF. V usage is TRBV30 and J usage is TRBJ2-3, with 7 positions matching TRBD2. Per germline, CDR1 GTSNPN and CDR2 SVGIG (reference sequence). CDR3 length: 15 residues. The V gene end was trimmed by 1 base and the J gene end by 2 bases; junction bases not matched to a gene: 6.